This T cell receptor (beta chain) was observed in a study of T cell changes during pregnancy in multiple sclerosis. The CDR3 covers 18 residues. From germline, CDR1 is MNHEY and CDR2 SMNVEV (reference sequence). Details on this clone: One end of the junction varies from germline; a read error may be responsible.

Method: immunoSEQ multiplex PCR; TCRdb's copy keeps in-frame clones and lacks some. The sample shows around 28,000 clones, less than 95% of them seen only once. This clonotype originated in a female donor with multiple sclerosis, enrolled in a pregnancy study. The sample consisted of CD8+ T cells from peripheral blood mononuclear cells, taken in the second trimester of pregnancy. The chain links TRBV27 to TRBJ1-1, with TRBD1 matching over 7 bases. This chain's CDR3 is CAGSLFFALTGTNTEAFF. In DNA, the CDR3 is TGTGCCGGCAGTTTATTTTTCGCCCTGACAGGGACGAACACTGAAGCTTTCTTT.